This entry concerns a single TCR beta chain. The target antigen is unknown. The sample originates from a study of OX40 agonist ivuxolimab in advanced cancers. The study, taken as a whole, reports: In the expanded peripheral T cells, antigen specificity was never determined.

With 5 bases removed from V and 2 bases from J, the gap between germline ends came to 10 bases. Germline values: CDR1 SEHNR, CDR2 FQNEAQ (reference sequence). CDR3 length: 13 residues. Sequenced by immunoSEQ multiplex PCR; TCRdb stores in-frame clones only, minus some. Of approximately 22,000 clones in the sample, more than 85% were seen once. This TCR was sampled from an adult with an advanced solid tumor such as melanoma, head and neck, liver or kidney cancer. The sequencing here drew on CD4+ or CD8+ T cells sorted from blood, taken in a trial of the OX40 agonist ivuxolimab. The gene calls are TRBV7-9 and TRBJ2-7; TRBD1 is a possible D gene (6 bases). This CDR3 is CASSEGVPYEQYF. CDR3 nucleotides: TGTGCCAGCAGCGAGGGGGTTCCCTACGAGCAGTACTTC.